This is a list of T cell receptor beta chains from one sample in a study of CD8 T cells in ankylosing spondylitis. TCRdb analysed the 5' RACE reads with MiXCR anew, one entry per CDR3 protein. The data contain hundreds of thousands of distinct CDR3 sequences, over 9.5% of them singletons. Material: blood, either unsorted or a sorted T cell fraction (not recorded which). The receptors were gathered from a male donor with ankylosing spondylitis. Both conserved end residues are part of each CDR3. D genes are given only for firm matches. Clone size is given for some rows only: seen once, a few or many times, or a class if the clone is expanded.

cdr3_aa: CSARFAGGPGEQYF
cdr3_nt: TGCAGTGCTAGGTTTGCGGGAGGGCCAGGCGAGCAGTACTTC
clone_size: few
j_call: TRBJ2-7
v_call: TRBV20-1
d_call: TRBD2

cdr3_aa: CATRTSGRSEQFF
cdr3_nt: TGTGCCACCAGGACTAGCGGGAGGTCTGAGCAGTTCTTC
clone_size: few
j_call: TRBJ2-1
v_call: TRBV10-3
d_call: TRBD2

cdr3_aa: CASSNHREGYEQYF
cdr3_nt: TGTGCCAGCAGCAACCACAGGGAGGGCTACGAGCAGTACTTC
clone_size: -
j_call: TRBJ2-7
v_call: TRBV9
d_call: -

cdr3_aa: CSARDPGRRYNEQFF
cdr3_nt: TGCAGTGCTAGAGATCCCGGGAGGAGGTACAATGAGCAGTTCTTC
clone_size: few
j_call: TRBJ2-1
v_call: TRBV20-1
d_call: TRBD2

cdr3_aa: CATSRSKEAFF
cdr3_nt: TGTGCCACCAGCAGGTCGAAAGAAGCTTTCTTT
clone_size: few
j_call: TRBJ1-1
v_call: TRBV15
d_call: -

cdr3_aa: CASSYDQGGYEQYF
cdr3_nt: TGTGCCAGCAGTTACGACCAGGGAGGCTACGAGCAGTACTTC
clone_size: few
j_call: TRBJ2-7
v_call: TRBV6-5
d_call: -

cdr3_aa: CASSLGPPGGTDTQYF
cdr3_nt: TGTGCCAGCAGCTTGGGTCCCCCAGGCGGCACAGATACGCAGTATTTT
clone_size: few
j_call: TRBJ2-3
v_call: TRBV5-6
d_call: -

cdr3_aa: CASSLLYSTVSGNTIYF
cdr3_nt: TGTGCCAGCAGTTTACTGTACAGTACAGTCTCTGGAAACACCATATATTTT
clone_size: -
j_call: TRBJ1-3
v_call: TRBV12-3/TRBV12-4
d_call: -

cdr3_aa: CSVYGSYNEQFF
cdr3_nt: TGCAGTGTATATGGGTCTTACAATGAGCAGTTCTTC
clone_size: -
j_call: TRBJ2-1
v_call: TRBV20-1
d_call: -

cdr3_aa: CSARRPGLAGGPYSTDTQYF
cdr3_nt: TGCAGTGCTAGGCGGCCGGGACTAGCGGGGGGGCCCTATAGCACAGATACGCAGTATTTT
clone_size: -
j_call: TRBJ2-3
v_call: TRBV20-1
d_call: TRBD2

cdr3_aa: CSASRQHSSNQPQHF
cdr3_nt: TGCAGTGCTAGTAGACAACACTCAAGCAATCAGCCCCAGCATTTT
clone_size: few
j_call: TRBJ1-5
v_call: TRBV20-1
d_call: -

cdr3_aa: CASSHLAGVYNEQFF
cdr3_nt: TGCGCCAGCAGCCACCTAGCGGGAGTCTACAATGAGCAGTTCTTC
clone_size: few
j_call: TRBJ2-1
v_call: TRBV4-3
d_call: TRBD2

cdr3_aa: CSARVGGAPDTQYF
cdr3_nt: TGCAGTGCTAGAGTCGGGGGGGCCCCAGATACGCAGTATTTT
clone_size: once
j_call: TRBJ2-3
v_call: TRBV20-1
d_call: TRBD2

cdr3_aa: CASRKTGAAGELFF
cdr3_nt: TGTGCCAGCAGAAAGACAGGGGCGGCCGGGGAGCTGTTTTTT
clone_size: many
j_call: TRBJ2-2
v_call: TRBV6-1
d_call: TRBD1

cdr3_aa: CASSLLGQGDNTQYF
cdr3_nt: TGTGCCAGCAGCTTATTGGGACAGGGAGATAATACGCAGTATTTT
clone_size: -
j_call: TRBJ2-3
v_call: TRBV7-2
d_call: TRBD1

cdr3_aa: CASSFTEPGGEKLFF
cdr3_nt: TGCGCCAGCAGCTTCACGGAACCCGGCGGGGAAAAACTGTTTTTT
clone_size: few
j_call: TRBJ1-4
v_call: TRBV5-1
d_call: -

cdr3_aa: CSAGLAGGGYEQYF
cdr3_nt: TGCAGTGCTGGACTAGCGGGAGGAGGTTACGAGCAGTACTTC
clone_size: -
j_call: TRBJ2-7
v_call: TRBV20-1
d_call: TRBD2